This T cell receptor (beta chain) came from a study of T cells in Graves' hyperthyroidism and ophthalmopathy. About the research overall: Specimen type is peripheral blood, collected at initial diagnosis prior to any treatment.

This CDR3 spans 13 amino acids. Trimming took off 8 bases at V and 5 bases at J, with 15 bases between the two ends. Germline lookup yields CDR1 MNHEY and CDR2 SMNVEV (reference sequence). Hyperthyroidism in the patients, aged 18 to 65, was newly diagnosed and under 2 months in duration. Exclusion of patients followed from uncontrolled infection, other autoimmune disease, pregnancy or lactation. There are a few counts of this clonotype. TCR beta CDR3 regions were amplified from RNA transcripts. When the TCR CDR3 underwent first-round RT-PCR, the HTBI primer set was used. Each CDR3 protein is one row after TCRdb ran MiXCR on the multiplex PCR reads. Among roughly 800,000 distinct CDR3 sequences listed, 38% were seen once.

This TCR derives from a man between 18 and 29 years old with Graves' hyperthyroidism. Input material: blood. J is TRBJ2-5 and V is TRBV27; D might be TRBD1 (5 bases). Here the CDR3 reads CASAARGMETQYF. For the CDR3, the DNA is TGTGCCAGCGCCGCTAGGGGCATGGAGACCCAGTACTTC.